This passage covers 29 T cell receptor beta chains from one sample sequenced in a study of cytomegalovirus exposure and HLA in healthy donors. The PCR ran on 60 Vbeta and 13 Jbeta primers. Here immunoSEQ multiplex PCR was the method, and the copy in TCRdb shows in-frame clones only, minus some. The sample records some 170,000 clones, under 80% being singletons. The sequencing sample was made of PBMCs. The source is a human donor in good health.

The chain combines TRBV5-4 with TRBJ1-1; TRBD1 aligns across 7 bases. V lost 0 bases, J lost 6 bases, and 5 bases stayed unmatched. CDR1 is SGHNT, CDR2 YYREEE, per germline (reference sequence). This CDR3 has 14 residues. The CDR3 coding sequence is TGTGCCAGCAGCTTGGCAGGGGGTGCCTCTGAAGCTTTCTTT. Residues: CASSLAGGASEAFF.

The V and J genes are TRBV30 and TRBJ1-2; no clear D gene. V was shortened by 5 bases and J by 8 bases, with 9 bases between the two germline ends. This CDR3 region has 10 residues. Germline CDR1 is GTSNPN and CDR2 is SVGIG (reference sequence). Here the CDR3 DNA reads TGTGCCTGGGGAGGTAGGGGCTACACCTTC. It is translated as CAWGGRGYTF.

The rearrangement joins TRBV7-3 to TRBJ1-1; 8 bases line up with TRBD1. This CDR3 comprises 14 residues. V shed 5 bases, J shed 5 bases, and the junction held 7 bases outside the gene matches. Germline CDR1 SGHTA, CDR2 FQGTGA. Here the CDR3 reads CASSAQGGGTEAFF. The CDR3 nucleotides read TGTGCCAGCAGCGCACAGGGGGGAGGTACTGAAGCTTTCTTT. Filled out from reference TRBV7-3 and TRBJ1-1, the complete variable domain reads GAGVSQTPSNKVTEKGKYVELRCDPISGHTALYWYRQSLGQGPEFLIYFQGTGAADDSGLPNDRFFAVRPEGSVSTLKIQRTERGDSAVYLCASSAQGGGTEAFFGQGTRLTVV.

This clone was counted a single time. The rearrangement links TRBV2 to TRBJ2-1, with 9 positions matching TRBD2. The CDR3 runs to 15 residues. CDR1 SNHLY and CDR2 FYNNEI come from the germline V gene. The J segment lost 5 bases and the V segment lost 6 bases, leaving 8 bases of the junction unmatched. The CDR3 here is CASSPGLAWNNEQFF. CDR3 bases: TGTGCCAGCAGCCCGGGACTAGCATGGAACAATGAGCAGTTCTTC.

This chain joins TRBV13 and TRBJ2-1; D is possibly TRBD1 (6 bases). Germline CDR1 and CDR2: PRHDT and FYEKMQ (reference sequence). Trimming removed 0 bases from V and 3 bases from J, with 12 bases in between. This CDR3 spans 16 amino acids. The CDR3 DNA sequence: TGTGCCAGCAGCTTAGGGGACAGCAGAAACTACAATGAGCAGTTCTTC. Translated: CASSLGDSRNYNEQFF.

This clone was seen once. V gene TRBV7-2 combines with J gene TRBJ1-5, with 7 bases that match TRBD1. This CDR3 is built from 14 residues. The J segment lost 6 bases and the V segment lost 5 bases, leaving 7 bases of the junction unmatched. The germline V gene has CDR1 SGHTA and CDR2 FQGNSA. The CDR3 DNA reads as TGTGCCAGCAGCACAGGACAGGTGGGTCAGCCCCAGCATTTT. Translating gives CASSTGQVGQPQHF.

This clone was seen only once. The CDR3 sequence: CASSQDTSGGDTQYF. As DNA, the CDR3 is TGCGCCAGCAGCCAAGATACTAGCGGGGGTGATACGCAGTATTTT. This chain uses TRBV4-3 with TRBJ2-3, with 11 bases aligning to TRBD2. The germline V gene encodes CDR1 LGHNA and CDR2 YSLEER. Trimming cost V 0 bases and J 6 bases; bases outside gene matches: 2. The CDR3 length is 15 residues.

This clone was seen just once. V and J are TRBV2 and TRBJ1-5, with 9 bases that match TRBD1. The CDR3 loop spans 14 amino acids. In germline, CDR1 is SNHLY, CDR2 FYNNEI. J lost 5 bases, V lost 7 bases, and 6 bases had no gene match. CDR3 nucleotide sequence: TGTGCCAGCACCTCTCGGACAGGGGATCAGCCCCAGCATTTT. It yields the protein CASTSRTGDQPQHF.

The rearrangement uses TRBV4-1 and TRBJ2-7; 8 nucleotides line up with TRBD1. This CDR3 is built from 17 residues. The trim removed 1 base at V and 3 bases at J, leaving 11 bases unmatched. Germline V gives CDR1 MGHRA, CDR2 YSYEKL. The DNA for the CDR3 is TGCGCCAGCAGCCAAGTCTCGGCAGGGGGCTTTTTCTACGAGCAGTACTTC. Protein: CASSQVSAGGFFYEQYF.

This chain links TRBV29-1 with TRBJ2-3; 7 bases match TRBD2. After removal of 6 bases from V and 5 bases from J, the junction contained 17 bases not matched to a gene. Germline V gives CDR1 SQVTM, CDR2 ANQGSEA. CDR3 length equals 16 residues. CDR3 nucleotides: TGCAGCGTGCCCCCCCCCGCTAGCGGTTGGGTAGATACGCAGTATTTT. Its translation is CSVPPPASGWVDTQYF.

This clone was counted only a few times. The chain uses TRBV6-7 and TRBJ1-1; TRBD1 might be the D (5 bases). TRBV6-7 is an ORF for which the function is uncertain. V was shortened by 7 bases and J by 5 bases, with 17 bases between the two germline ends. The CDR3 length is 14 residues. The CDR3 is CASTDDSFRTEAFF. The CDR3 coding sequence is TGTGCCAGCACCGATGACAGTTTCAGGACTGAAGCTTTCTTT.

This sequence joins TRBV27 and TRBJ1-4; D gene unclear. Germline V gene sequence: CDR1 MNHEY, CDR2 SMNVEV (reference sequence). There are 13 residues in the CDR3. Trimming pared 0 bases from V and 8 bases from J, leaving 7 bases between. The CDR3 DNA follows: TGTGCCAGCAGTTTATCAGCGGAAGAAAAACTGTTTTTT. Its protein is CASSLSAEEKLFF.

This clone showed up just once. CDR3 protein: CASSLTGQLQASYEQYF. The CDR3 DNA sequence: TGTGCCAGCAGCTTGACGGGACAGCTCCAAGCCTCCTACGAGCAGTACTTC. V usage is TRBV5-6 and J usage is TRBJ2-7, with 7 bases fitting TRBD1. With 1 base clipped from V and 0 bases from J, the junction kept 10 bases outside the gene matches. CDR3 length: 17 amino acids. Germline-derived CDR1 and CDR2 are SGHDT and YYEEEE. The full variable domain, with the rest looked up from reference TRBV5-6 and TRBJ2-7, is DAGVTQSPTHLIKTRGQQVTLRCSPKSGHDTVSWYQQALGQGPQFIFQYYEEEERQRGNFPDRFSGHQFPNYSSELNVNALLLGDSALYLCASSLTGQLQASYEQYFGPGTRLTVT.

The chain employs TRBV6-1 and TRBJ1-1; 9 bases are a match to TRBD1. V lost 6 bases to trimming and J lost 7 bases; unmatched junction nucleotides: 9. This CDR3 has 14 amino acids. Germline V gene lookup returns CDR1 MNHNS and CDR2 SASEGT. The CDR3 region is CASRRQGDVVEAFF. CDR3 nucleotide sequence: TGTGCCAGCAGGCGACAGGGGGATGTAGTTGAAGCTTTCTTT.

J is TRBJ1-4 and V is TRBV27; D is perhaps TRBD1 (5 bases). Germline CDR1 and CDR2: MNHEY and SMNVEV (reference sequence). The V end lost 2 bases, the J end lost 7 bases, and 11 bases lay between the germline ends. The CDR3 is 14 amino acids. The chain's CDR3 is CASSLAREGEKLFF. Here the CDR3 DNA reads TGTGCCAGCAGTTTAGCCAGGGAGGGTGAAAAACTGTTTTTT.

This clone was counted only a few times. V is TRBV21-1 and J is TRBJ2-1; TRBD1 is the table's D call and was not checked against the DNA. TRBV21-1 is described as a pseudogene. This CDR3 comprises 16 residues. CDR3 coding DNA: TGTGCCAGCAGCAAAAGCTTAACAGGGGGCTTCAATGAGCAGTTCTTC. It encodes CASSKSLTGGFNEQFF.

The table lists this clone with a few counts. The rearrangement joins TRBV9 to TRBJ2-5; D gene uncertain. CDR3 length: 15 amino acids. Germline V gene data show CDR1 as SGDLS and CDR2 as YYNGEE. V lost 2 bases to trimming and J lost 1 base, with 12 bases between them. This chain's CDR3 is CASSVALDFQETQYF. The DNA of the CDR3 is TGTGCCAGCAGCGTCGCCCTTGACTTCCAAGAGACCCAGTACTTC.

This clone appeared a few times. As DNA, the CDR3 is TGTGCCAGTAGTGTCTCTAGCGGGGAGCCCTACGAGCAGTACTTC. Residues: CASSVSSGEPYEQYF. The gene calls are TRBV19 and TRBJ2-7, with 9 bases that match TRBD2. This CDR3 comprises 15 residues. V was pared by 5 bases and J by 2 bases, with 7 bases of the junction left unmatched. The germline V gene has CDR1 LNHDA and CDR2 SQIVND (reference sequence).

The chain joins TRBV7-8 to TRBJ2-2, with TRBD2 identical over 8 bases. Germline V gene sequence: CDR1 SGHVS, CDR2 FQNEAQ. CDR3 length: 15 residues. The V and J ends lost 3 bases and 5 bases, in that order; junction bases with no gene match: 5. CDR3 in DNA: TGTGCCAGCAGCTTGAATAGCGGGGTAACCGGGGAGCTGTTTTTT. This encodes CASSLNSGVTGELFF.

J is TRBJ2-7 and V is TRBV7-9, with 8 nucleotides matching TRBD2. Germline CDR1 reads SEHNR; CDR2 reads FQNEAQ (reference sequence). The CDR3 totals 16 residues. The V and J ends lost 5 bases and 0 bases, in that order; junction bases with no gene match: 9. In DNA form, the CDR3 reads TGTGCCAGCAGCGGGGTAAGCGGGGGAGGCTCCTACGAGCAGTACTTC. This encodes CASSGVSGGGSYEQYF.

This clone showed up just a few times. The chain combines TRBV2 with TRBJ1-4, with D uncertain. The CDR3 has 14 residues. Trimming pared 4 bases from V and 4 bases from J, leaving 10 bases between. CDR1 and CDR2 (germline): SNHLY, FYNNEI. CDR3: CASSADGNNEKLFF. The CDR3 nucleotides are TGTGCCAGCAGTGCCGACGGGAATAATGAAAAACTGTTTTTT.

This chain uses TRBV21-1 with TRBJ1-4. TRBV21-1 is termed a pseudogene. The CDR3 runs 13 residues. CDR3 nucleotides: TGTGCCAGCAGCAAAAAACGCGGTGGTAGACTGTTTTTT. Amino acids: CASSKKRGGRLFF.

The V gene is TRBV19, the J gene TRBJ2-2; D ambiguous. The CDR3 totals 15 residues. Trimming shortened V by 5 bases and J by 6 bases, and 16 bases separated the two germline ends. The germline V gene has CDR1 LNHDA and CDR2 SQIVND (reference sequence). CDR3 sequence reads: CASSSTARGSGELFF. CDR3 coding DNA: TGTGCCAGTAGTTCCACGGCGAGAGGATCCGGGGAGCTGTTTTTT.

This clone has only one observation. The chain couples TRBV6-1 to TRBJ2-6, with a possible D match to TRBD1 (6 bases). Between the trimmed V and J ends, which lost 4 bases and 4 bases, there was a span of 11 bases. CDR3 length: 15 amino acids. Germline lookup yields CDR1 MNHNS and CDR2 SASEGT. The chain's CDR3 is CASSVDRRGANVLTF. Here the CDR3 DNA reads TGTGCCAGCAGTGTTGACAGGAGGGGGGCCAACGTCCTGACTTTC.

V and J are TRBV5-1 and TRBJ1-1, with TRBD1 matching 12 bases. After removal of 4 bases from V and 8 bases from J, the junction contained 6 bases not matched to a gene. Germline V gene lookup returns CDR1 SGHRS and CDR2 YFSETQ. This CDR3 region has 14 residues. CDR3 sequence reads: CASSGGTGGAEAFF. In nucleotides, the CDR3 is TGCGCCAGCAGCGGGGGGACAGGGGGCGCCGAAGCTTTCTTT.

This chain connects TRBV9 to TRBJ1-5, with D tentatively TRBD1 (5 bases). CDR1 and CDR2 (germline): SGDLS, YYNGEE. Trimming shortened V by 4 bases and J by 2 bases, and 13 bases separated the two germline ends. This CDR3 has 15 residues. CDR3 in amino acids: CASSPSAGGNQPQHF. Written as DNA, the CDR3 is TGTGCCAGCAGCCCATCCGCGGGGGGCAATCAGCCCCAGCATTTT.

This rearrangement joins TRBV5-1 to TRBJ2-1, with TRBD2 matching 7 bases. The CDR3 has 12 amino acids. Germline-derived CDR1 and CDR2 are SGHRS and YFSETQ. J gave up 9 bases and V 2 bases, and 2 bases lay outside the gene matches. CDR3 nucleotide sequence: TGCGCCAGCAGCTTCGGCGGGAGTGAGCAGTTCTTC. Amino acid sequence: CASSFGGSEQFF.

V and J are TRBV4-1 and TRBJ2-1; 8 nucleotides match TRBD2. V was clipped by 10 bases and J by 6 bases; unmatched bases: 14. CDR1 is MGHRA and CDR2 is YSYEKL in the germline V gene. The CDR3 extends over 15 amino acids. The CDR3 coding sequence is TGCGCCACAGGACGGGAAATAGCGGGGCCCAATGAGCAGTTCTTC. This gives the protein CATGREIAGPNEQFF.

This CDR3 is CASSLLPSGGAGFGEQFF. The CDR3, as DNA: TGTGCCAGCAGCTTACTACCTTCAGGGGGCGCAGGGTTCGGGGAGCAGTTCTTC. The chain recombines TRBV7-8 with TRBJ2-1, with TRBD1 matching 8 bases. V lost 2 bases, J lost 10 bases, and 19 bases stayed unmatched. The CDR3 covers 18 residues. The V gene's germline CDR1 is SGHVS and CDR2 FQNEAQ.